This TCR beta chain was sequenced for a study of T cells in Graves' hyperthyroidism and ophthalmopathy (dated by TCRdb to the late 2010s). Some background on the complete study: Peripheral blood samples were taken at initial diagnosis, before any treatment was given. A discovery cohort of about a hundred patients, 43 with Graves' ophthalmopathy and more than 55 with stable Graves' hyperthyroidism, was used to find distinguishing TCR V-J signatures. Whether ophthalmopathy could be predicted prospectively was tested in an independent validation cohort made up of roughly 20 hyperthyroidism patients plus 17 patients who later progressed to ophthalmopathy. The roughly 100 discovery patients were randomly divided into training and test sets at a 7:3 ratio. The study also compared thyroid tissue and blood T-cell repertoires from a handful of Graves' hyperthyroidism patients. After blood sampling, hyperthyroidism patients were treated with methimazole at a starting dose of 30 mg daily, and ophthalmopathy patients were treated with high-dose intravenous methylprednisolone. The paper describes TCR Vbeta CDR3 sequencing of 135 peripheral blood samples, made up of some 42 ophthalmopathy patients, some 80 hyperthyroidism patients and 17 progressor patients.

Note on this clonotype: Its antigen is not yet known. Within one base of it there is no much larger clone, and no base qualities were kept.

Stable Graves' hyperthyroidism was defined as the absence of progression to ophthalmopathy over 18 months of follow-up. Hyperthyroidism patients were aged 18 to 65 years and newly diagnosed, with disease duration of less than 2 months. Any patient with an uncontrolled infection, another autoimmune disease, pregnancy or lactation was excluded. Clinical symptoms, serum thyroxine and TRAb, thyroid ultrasound, and orbital computed tomography formed the basis for the diagnoses. Ficoll-Paque density gradient centrifugation was used to isolate PBMCs from around 10 ml of fresh peripheral blood. Total RNA was extracted using Trizol reagent, and RNA quality was assessed on an Agilent 2100 Bioanalyzer. The TCR beta CDR3 regions were amplified from RNA transcripts. The first round of RT-PCR for the TCR CDR3 was performed with the HTBI primer set and the Qiagen OneStep RT-PCR kit. Libraries were constructed in a second round of multiplex PCR, after which size selection and purification were performed. Sequencing of the libraries was done on an Illumina HiSeq2000 using paired-end 100 bp reads. In the original analysis: SOAPnuke was used to process the raw data, removing reads that contained adapters or uncalled bases, had a mean Phred below 15, or lacked an exact match to the constant primer or identifier. COPE v1.2.5 was used to merge the high-quality paired reads, and each unique nucleotide sequence was defined as a clonotype. MiTCR v1.1 was used to align clonotypes to the IMGT TRBV, TRBD and TRBJ reference segments. The analysis included only V-J combinations with a frequency above 0.0001, which together covered 99% to 99.2% of the repertoires. A TCS score was defined as the ratio between F50 (clonal expansion) and ExV (chaos), using BLOSUM62-based TCRdist between CDR3 peptides within each V-J. Welch's t-statistics and random forest reduced around 550 V-J features to some 14, which were used in a naive Bayes classifier (R e1071). The public sequencing data were trimmed at Q25 with fastp and processed into clonotypes with MiXCR by TCRdb, which kept only in-frame beta chains. Rows with one shared CDR3 protein collapse into an entry with the most common genes and DNA. The V and J calls and clone size are TCRdb's, not the authors'. The sample has 250,000 to 300,000 distinct CDR3 sequences on record, roughly an eighth of them singletons. Of the sample, approximately 7.9% falls within the top ten clones.

Overall study results and their limits: In validation, progression to ophthalmopathy was predicted by the model with 65% to 71% sensitivity and around 76% specificity, a median of approximately 6.5 months before onset. A model built on a 13 V-J signature distinguished ophthalmopathy from stable hyperthyroidism, reaching around 87% sensitivity and 81% to 83% specificity in cross-validation and 80%/75% in testing. Sample size was not statistically predetermined, and investigators were not blinded to group allocation. Most expanded thyroid clonotypes (frequency above 0.001) were also detected in blood, a finding suggesting that blood repertoires may reflect thyroid immune responses.

Input material: blood. The source of this sequence is a woman aged 40-49 years with Graves' hyperthyroidism.

The CDR3 protein sequence reads: CASSLWPSSYEQYF. Read as DNA, the sequence is TGTGCCAGCAGTTTATGGCCGAGCTCCTACGAGCAGTACTTC. The rearranged chain carries TRBV28 and TRBJ2-7, with the D segment identity uncertain. CDR1 and CDR2 were assigned from the germline V gene as MDHEN and SYDVKM. Measured from the cysteine to the phenylalanine, the CDR3 is 14 residues long. The kept DNA is CDR3 alone, 42 bases in frame from the first base. Relative to germline, V is 0 bases shorter and J is 0 bases shorter, with 6 bases between their ends.